The source of this TCR beta chain is a study of shared clonotypes between healthy human individuals. Study-level points and caveats: Incompleteness in sorted-subset sequencing, despite large depth, was shown by rarefaction. Depth of sequencing was expected to influence donor clonotype sharing.

Healthy HIV-negative adults without recent acute infections or vaccinations served as donors. The CDR3 runs 15 residues. Trimming cost V 7 bases and J 4 bases, with 16 bases left between them. Germline V lookup: CDR1 SGHAT, CDR2 FQNNGV. Each sorted subset replicate got 200 ng genomic DNA, roughly 27,000 genomes. Assay: immunoSEQ multiplex PCR; the TCRdb copy retains only in-frame clones and omits some. Counted here are roughly 2.5 million clones, roughly 92% occurring once; the ten biggest clones make up roughly 0.13%. For this clone: Its matching antigen is unknown.

This sequence originates from a man aged 18 to 35 in good health. The chain joins TRBV11-2 to TRBJ1-4; D is possibly TRBD1 (5 bases). Material: naive CD4+ T cells sorted from blood. Specified subset: CD45RA+ positively selected. The CDR3 reads CASTLRGTSNEKLFF. The DNA for the CDR3 is TGTGCCAGCACCCTGCGGGGGACCAGTAATGAAAAACTGTTTTTT.